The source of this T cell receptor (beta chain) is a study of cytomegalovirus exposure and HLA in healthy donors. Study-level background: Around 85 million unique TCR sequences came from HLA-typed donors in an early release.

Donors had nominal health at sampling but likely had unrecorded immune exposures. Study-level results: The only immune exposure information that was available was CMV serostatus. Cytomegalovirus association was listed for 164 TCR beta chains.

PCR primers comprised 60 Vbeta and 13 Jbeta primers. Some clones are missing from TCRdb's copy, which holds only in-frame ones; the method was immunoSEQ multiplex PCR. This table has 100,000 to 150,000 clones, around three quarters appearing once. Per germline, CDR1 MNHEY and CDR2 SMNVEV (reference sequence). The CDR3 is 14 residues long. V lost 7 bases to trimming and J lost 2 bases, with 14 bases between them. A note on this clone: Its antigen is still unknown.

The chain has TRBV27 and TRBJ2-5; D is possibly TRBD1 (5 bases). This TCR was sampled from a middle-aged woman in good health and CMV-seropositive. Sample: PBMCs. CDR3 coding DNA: TGTGCCAGCAACGCAACAGGAGTTCAAGAGACCCAGTACTTC. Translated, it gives CASNATGVQETQYF.